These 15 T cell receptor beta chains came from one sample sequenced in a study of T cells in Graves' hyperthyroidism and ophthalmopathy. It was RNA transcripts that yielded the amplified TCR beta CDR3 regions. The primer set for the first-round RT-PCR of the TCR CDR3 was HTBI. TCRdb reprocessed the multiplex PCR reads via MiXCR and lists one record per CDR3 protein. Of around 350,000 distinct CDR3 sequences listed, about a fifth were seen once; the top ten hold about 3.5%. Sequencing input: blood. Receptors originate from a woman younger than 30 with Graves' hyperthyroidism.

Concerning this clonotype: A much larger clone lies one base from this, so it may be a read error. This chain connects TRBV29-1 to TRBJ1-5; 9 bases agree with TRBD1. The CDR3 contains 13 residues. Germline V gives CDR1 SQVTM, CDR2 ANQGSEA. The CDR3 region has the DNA TGCAGCGTCGGGACAGGGAGGCATCAGCCCCAGCGTTTT. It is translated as CSVGTGRHQPQRF.

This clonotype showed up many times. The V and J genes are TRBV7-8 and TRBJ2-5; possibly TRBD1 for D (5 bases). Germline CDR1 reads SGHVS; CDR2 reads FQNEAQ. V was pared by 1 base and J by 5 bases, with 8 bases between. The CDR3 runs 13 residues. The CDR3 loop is CASSLEGRETQYF. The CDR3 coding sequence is TGTGCCAGCAGCTTAGAGGGGCGGGAGACCCAGTACTTC.

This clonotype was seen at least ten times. This CDR3 is CASAGDNYGYTF. CDR3 coding DNA: TGTGCCAGCGCAGGGGATAACTATGGCTACACCTTC. The chain has TRBV2 and TRBJ1-2, with D possibly TRBD1 on 6 matching bases. V was pared by 8 bases and J by 1 base, with 8 bases between. Germline assignment: CDR1 SNHLY and CDR2 FYNNEI. The CDR3 is made up of 12 amino acids.

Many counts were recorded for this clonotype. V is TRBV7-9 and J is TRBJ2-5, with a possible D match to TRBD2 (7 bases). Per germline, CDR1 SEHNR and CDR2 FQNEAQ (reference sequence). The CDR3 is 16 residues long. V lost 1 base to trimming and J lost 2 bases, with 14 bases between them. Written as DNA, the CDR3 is TGTGCCAGCAGCTTAGATCCAGCGGGGACACAAGAGACCCAGTACTTC. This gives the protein CASSLDPAGTQETQYF.

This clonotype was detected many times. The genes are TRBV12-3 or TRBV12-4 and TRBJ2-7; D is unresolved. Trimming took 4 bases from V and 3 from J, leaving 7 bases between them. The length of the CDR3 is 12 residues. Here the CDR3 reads CASSYKGYEQYF. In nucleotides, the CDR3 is TGTGCCAGCAGTTATAAGGGCTACGAGCAGTACTTC.

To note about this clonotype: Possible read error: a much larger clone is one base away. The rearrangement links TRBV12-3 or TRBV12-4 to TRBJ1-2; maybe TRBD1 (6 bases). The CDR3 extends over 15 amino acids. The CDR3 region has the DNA TGTGCCAGCAGTTTACTCTACAGGGATGGATATGGCTTCACCTTC. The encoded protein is CASSLLYRDGYGFTF.

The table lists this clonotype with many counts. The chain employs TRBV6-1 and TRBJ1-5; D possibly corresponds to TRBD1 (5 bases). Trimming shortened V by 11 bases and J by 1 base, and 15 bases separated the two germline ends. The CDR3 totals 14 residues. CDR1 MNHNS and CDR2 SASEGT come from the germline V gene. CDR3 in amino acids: CASGQAGSNQPQHF. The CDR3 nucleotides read TGTGCCTCTGGACAAGCGGGAAGCAATCAGCCCCAGCATTTT.

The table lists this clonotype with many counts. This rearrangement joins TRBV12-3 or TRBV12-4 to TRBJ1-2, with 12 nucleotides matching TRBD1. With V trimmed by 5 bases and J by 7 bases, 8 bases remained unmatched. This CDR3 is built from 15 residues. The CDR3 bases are TGTGCCAGCAGTCCTGGGACAGGGGGCATAGGTGGCTACACCTTC. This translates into CASSPGTGGIGGYTF.

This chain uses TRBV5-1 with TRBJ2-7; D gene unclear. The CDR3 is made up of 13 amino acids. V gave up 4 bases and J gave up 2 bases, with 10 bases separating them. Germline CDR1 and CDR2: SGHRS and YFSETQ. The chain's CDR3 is CASSPRATYEQYF. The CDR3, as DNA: TGCGCCAGCAGCCCCCGGGCCACCTACGAGCAGTACTTC. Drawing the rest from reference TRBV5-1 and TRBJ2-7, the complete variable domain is KAGVTQTPRYLIKTRGQQVTLSCSPISGHRSVSWYQQTPGQGLQFLFEYFSETQRNKGNFPGRFSGRQFSNSRSEMNVSTLELGDSALYLCASSPRATYEQYFGPGTRLTVT.

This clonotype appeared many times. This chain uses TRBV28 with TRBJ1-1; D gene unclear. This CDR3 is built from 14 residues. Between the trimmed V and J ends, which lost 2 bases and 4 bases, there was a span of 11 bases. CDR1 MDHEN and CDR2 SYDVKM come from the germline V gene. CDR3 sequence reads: CASSLTGLSTEAFF. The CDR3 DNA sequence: TGTGCCAGCAGTTTAACGGGCTTGAGCACTGAAGCTTTCTTT.

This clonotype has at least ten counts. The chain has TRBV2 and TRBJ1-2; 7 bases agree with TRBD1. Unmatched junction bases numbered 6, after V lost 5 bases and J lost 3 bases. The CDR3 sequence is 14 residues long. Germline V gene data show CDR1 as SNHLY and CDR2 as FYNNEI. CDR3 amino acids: CASSSQGPDYGYTF. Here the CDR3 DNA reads TGTGCCAGCAGTTCACAGGGGCCGGACTATGGCTACACCTTC.

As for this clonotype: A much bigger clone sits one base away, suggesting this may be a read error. The CDR3 sequence is CSWSPTGWSGANVLTF. In DNA, the CDR3 is TGTTCCTGGAGTCCAACAGGTTGGTCTGGGGCCAACGTCCTGACTTTC. The chain combines TRBV30 with TRBJ2-6, with a possible D match to TRBD1 (5 bases). Germline lookup yields CDR1 GTSNPN and CDR2 SVGIG (reference sequence). The CDR3 contains 16 residues.

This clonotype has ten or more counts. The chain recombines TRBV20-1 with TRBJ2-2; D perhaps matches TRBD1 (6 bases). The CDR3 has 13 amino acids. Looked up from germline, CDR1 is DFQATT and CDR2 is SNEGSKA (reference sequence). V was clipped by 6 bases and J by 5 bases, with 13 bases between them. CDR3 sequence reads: CSATGTPTGELFF. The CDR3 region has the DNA TGCAGTGCAACAGGGACACCGACCGGGGAGCTGTTTTTT.

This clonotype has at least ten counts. CDR3 DNA sequence: TGTGCCAGCATAGGGGGAAGGCAGCCCCAGCATTTT. The encoded protein is CASIGGRQPQHF. The chain links TRBV6-5 to TRBJ1-5; possible D gene TRBD1, 6 bases. CDR3 length: 12 amino acids. Per germline, CDR1 MNHEY and CDR2 SVGAGI. Deletions cut 7 bases from V and 7 bases from J, with 11 bases between.

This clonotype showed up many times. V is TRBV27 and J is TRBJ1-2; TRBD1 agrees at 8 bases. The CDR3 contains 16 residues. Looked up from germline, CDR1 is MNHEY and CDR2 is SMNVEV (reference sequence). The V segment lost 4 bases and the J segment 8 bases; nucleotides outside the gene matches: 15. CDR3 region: CASSSEGPDREDGYTF. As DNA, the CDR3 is TGTGCCAGCAGTTCCGAGGGCCCGGACAGGGAGGACGGCTACACCTTC.